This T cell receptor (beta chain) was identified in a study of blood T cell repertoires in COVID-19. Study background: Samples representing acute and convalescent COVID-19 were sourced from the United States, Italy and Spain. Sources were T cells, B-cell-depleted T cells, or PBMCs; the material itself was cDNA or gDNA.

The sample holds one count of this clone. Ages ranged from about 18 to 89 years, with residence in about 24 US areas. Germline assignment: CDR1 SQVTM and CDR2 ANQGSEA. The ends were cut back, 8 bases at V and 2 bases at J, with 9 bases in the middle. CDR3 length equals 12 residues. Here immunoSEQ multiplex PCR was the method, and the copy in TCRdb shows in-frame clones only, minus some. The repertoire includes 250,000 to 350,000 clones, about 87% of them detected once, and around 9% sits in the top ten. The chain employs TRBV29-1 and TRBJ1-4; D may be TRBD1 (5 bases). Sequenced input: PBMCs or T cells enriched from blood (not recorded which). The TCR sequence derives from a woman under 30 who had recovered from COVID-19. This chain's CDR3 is CSRGGTNEKLFF. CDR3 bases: TGCAGCCGGGGGGGGACTAATGAAAAACTGTTTTTT. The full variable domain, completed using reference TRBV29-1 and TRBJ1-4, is SAVISQKPSRDICQRGTSLTIQCQVDSQVTMMFWYRQQPGQSLTLIATANQGSEATYESGFVIDKFPISRPNLTFSTLTVSNMSPEDSSIYLCSRGGTNEKLFFGSGTQLSVL.